The clone carrying this T cell receptor beta chain was counted once. The data were taken from a study of control samples from healthy donors and cancer patients. Libraries were prepared by immunoSEQ multiplex PCR; TCRdb keeps only in-frame clonotypes and omits some of them. The sample comprises under 85,000 clones, 94% of which are singletons, and approximately 5.7% rests with the top ten. Germline CDR1 SGHTA, CDR2 FQGNSA. V lost 6 bases to trimming and J lost 11 bases, with 15 bases between them. This CDR3 spans 12 amino acids. The material sequenced was blood. This TCR was recovered from a woman between 40 and 55 years old in good health. The chain recombines TRBV7-2 with TRBJ2-3; D may match TRBD1 or TRBD2 (5 bases each). The CDR3: CASSQPGPVQYF. The CDR3 nucleotides are TGTGCCAGCAGTCAACCGGGACCAGTGCAGTATTTT.